This TCR beta chain is drawn from a study of blood T cell repertoires in COVID-19. Study overall: The United States, Italy and Spain were the sources of the acute and convalescent COVID-19 samples.

Profiling relied on immunoSEQ multiplex PCR, and the TCRdb table lists in-frame clones only, not all of them. The sample carries over 250,000 clones, around nine tenths recorded once. This CDR3 has 19 amino acids. With 1 base clipped from V and 5 bases from J, the junction kept 14 bases outside the gene matches. The germline CDR1 and CDR2 sequences are SGHNT and YENEEA. The TCR comes from a woman between 18 and 29 years old who had recovered from COVID-19. The genes are TRBV11-3 and TRBJ2-3, with 11 bases fitting TRBD2. Sequencing used PBMCs or T cells enriched from blood (not recorded which). The CDR3 DNA reads TGTGCCAGCAGCTTAGGAGTGCTTTTTAGCGGGGGGGATCTAGATACGCAGTATTTT. Translation gives CASSLGVLFSGGDLDTQYF.